Sequencing of this T cell receptor (beta chain) was carried out in a study of CD8 T cells in Susac syndrome. RNA totalling roughly 0.5 to 1 ug underwent reverse transcription with random hexamers. One entry per CDR3 protein results from TCRdb running MiXCR on the immunoSEQ multiplex PCR reads. This table holds about 180,000 distinct CDR3 sequences, 95% found once. Blood CD8+ and CD4+ T cells underwent high-throughput TCR beta sequencing. J gave up 3 bases and V 3 bases, and 3 bases lay outside the gene matches. The CDR3 is 14 residues long. The germline gives CDR1 DFQATT, CDR2 SNEGSKA (reference sequence).

The V gene is TRBV20-1, the J gene TRBJ2-7; 12 nucleotides match TRBD1. The receptor comes from a human donor with multiple sclerosis. The sequenced material came from CD8+ T cells from PBMCs. CDR3 coding DNA: TGCAGTGCTAGGGGACAGGGGGCCGGCTACGAGCAGTACTTC. Translated, it gives CSARGQGAGYEQYF.